Shown below are 10 T cell receptor beta chains from a single sample sequenced in a study of molecular identifiers for immune sequencing clone quantification. MiXCR, run by TCRdb on the PCR reads, gives a single entry per CDR3 protein. The sample consists of hundreds of thousands of distinct CDR3 sequences, roughly 23% of them appearing once. The sequenced material came from naive CD8+ T cells from blood, with Jurkat cell RNA spiked in. Subset specified: FACS-sorted CD8+CD4-CCR7+CD45RA+ naive T cells. Receptors were obtained from a human donor in good health. Some libraries in this study had Jurkat cell RNA spiked in.

CDR3 residues: CASRDHRTRIQETQYF. DNA of the CDR3: TGTGCCAGCAGGGATCACAGGACCCGGATACAAGAGACCCAGTACTTC. V gene TRBV6-4 combines with J gene TRBJ2-5, with TRBD1 as a possible D gene (5 bases). CDR3 size: 16 residues. In germline, CDR1 is MRHNA, CDR2 SNTAGT. V was shortened by 6 bases and J by 2 bases, with 19 bases between the two germline ends.

This clonotype has more than one count but fewer than ten. The chain combines TRBV7-9 with TRBJ1-4; the D gene is possibly TRBD1 (6 bases). Germline CDR1 SEHNR, CDR2 FQNEAQ (reference sequence). V lost 6 bases to trimming and J lost 7 bases, with 9 bases between them. This CDR3 is built from 12 residues. CDR3 coding DNA: TGTGCCAGCAGTTCAGGGGCTGAAAAACTGTTTTTT. Protein: CASSSGAEKLFF.

The rearrangement joins TRBV13 to TRBJ2-7; possibly TRBD2 for D (6 bases). The CDR3 spans 16 residues. CDR1 PRHDT and CDR2 FYEKMQ come from the germline V gene (reference sequence). Trimming took off 2 bases at V and 2 bases at J, with 16 bases between the two ends. CDR3 residues: CASSLFSGLKPYEQYF. The CDR3 DNA sequence: TGTGCCAGCAGCTTATTTAGCGGCCTGAAACCCTACGAGCAGTACTTC.

This clonotype was recorded many times. The chain employs TRBV6-6 and TRBJ2-2; perhaps D is TRBD1 or TRBD2 (5 bases each). The V and J ends lost 4 bases and 1 base respectively, with 13 bases between them. Germline V CDR1 and CDR2: MNHNY, SVGAGI (reference sequence). This CDR3 is built from 16 residues. CDR3 protein: CASSSWDPGNTGELFF. The CDR3 nucleotides are TGTGCCAGCAGTTCCTGGGACCCAGGGAACACCGGGGAGCTGTTTTTT.

The chain carries TRBV7-9 and TRBJ2-4; D is perhaps TRBD1 (5 bases). CDR3 length: 18 residues. Germline V gives CDR1 SEHNR, CDR2 FQNEAQ (reference sequence). Trimming took 6 bases from V and 0 from J, leaving 21 bases between them. CDR3 sequence reads: CASSPMRQKLLAKNIQYF. The CDR3 DNA follows: TGTGCCAGCAGTCCCATGCGACAGAAACTATTAGCCAAAAACATTCAGTACTTC.

This clonotype has ten or more counts. The chain recombines TRBV7-2 with TRBJ2-7, with no clear D. Germline loops: CDR1 SGHTA, CDR2 FQGNSA. The CDR3 contains 14 residues. V was shortened by 1 base and J by 3 bases, with 10 bases between the two germline ends. The CDR3 region has the DNA TGTGCCAGCAGCTTAGTGTTTCCGGGCTACGAGCAGTACTTC. This codes for CASSLVFPGYEQYF.

In its sample, this clonotype was seen many times. The rearrangement links TRBV28 to TRBJ2-3; a possible D gene is TRBD2 (5 bases). The CDR3 is 15 amino acids. Trimming took 3 bases from V and 2 from J, leaving 12 bases between them. Germline lookup yields CDR1 MDHEN and CDR2 SYDVKM. DNA for the CDR3: TGTGCCAGCAGTTTTAGCCAGCGGTACACAGATACGCAGTATTTT. Translated, it gives CASSFSQRYTDTQYF.

This clonotype was found many times. The V and J genes are TRBV4-3 and TRBJ2-7, with unresolved D. Trimming left V 1 base short and J 2 bases short, with 12 bases between. The CDR3 is 15 residues long. Germline V CDR1 and CDR2: LGHNA, YSLEER. The DNA of the CDR3 is TGCGCCAGCAGCCAAGGTCGGACCGGCCCCTACGAGCAGTACTTC. Translation: CASSQGRTGPYEQYF.

This clonotype was seen ten or more times. The J gene is TRBJ2-1, the V gene TRBV3-1; D may correspond to TRBD1 or TRBD2 (5 bases each). Germline lookup yields CDR1 LGHDT and CDR2 YNNKEL (reference sequence). The CDR3 spans 16 residues. Trimming cost V 0 bases and J 0 bases, with 9 bases left between them. CDR3: CASSQEGPSSYNEQFF. CDR3 nucleotide sequence: TGTGCCAGCAGCCAAGAGGGACCGAGCTCCTACAATGAGCAGTTCTTC.

A single count supports this clonotype. A read error may explain this, as a much larger clone is one base away. The rearrangement uses TRBV21-1 and TRBJ2-4; the table assigns TRBD1, which was not confirmed against the DNA. TRBV21-1 is an annotated pseudogene. This CDR3 region has 11 residues. The CDR3 here is CASSGGGTQYF. CDR3 in DNA: TGTGCCAGCAGCGGCGGGGGCACTCAGTACTTC.